This TCR beta chain was captured in a study of tumor-infiltrating lymphocytes in primary liver carcinoma. Study at large: In every tissue type, samples returned a similar yield of roughly 3.65 to 8 million productive TCRbeta reads.

With 500 to 650 ng total RNA as template and a constant-region primer, TCR beta cDNA was made. Each TCR beta library was derived from three nested multiplex PCR rounds that employed slightly modified ARM-PCR. Both of the initial two PCR rounds ran for approximately 10 cycles and employed TRBV1-TRBV30 forward primers alongside a C-beta reverse primer. Each CDR3 protein gets one entry after TCRdb re-called the multiplex PCR reads with MiXCR. The data show about 190,000 distinct CDR3 sequences, approximately 86% seen once. CDR3 size: 16 residues. With 5 bases clipped from V and 3 bases from J, the junction kept 8 bases outside the gene matches. Looked up from germline, CDR1 is MDHEN and CDR2 is SYDVKM. RNA and DNA were co-extracted from around 18-30 mg of unsorted bulk tissue. Patients' primary liver carcinoma was surgically resected.

Specimen: tumor tissue from primary liver carcinoma. The TCR comes from a man aged 40-55 years with primary liver carcinoma and hepatitis B virus infection. V usage is TRBV28 and J usage is TRBJ2-2, with 8 bases that match TRBD2. The DNA of the CDR3 is TGTGCCAGCAGTCTTTCTAGCGGGTGGGACACCGGGGAGCTGTTTTTT. Amino acids: CASSLSSGWDTGELFF.